The text below deals with one TCR beta chain. This sample was included in a study of blood T cell repertoires in COVID-19. TCRdb's copy holds only in-frame clones and misses some; the assay was immunoSEQ multiplex PCR. This table has about 190,000 clones, less than 80% appearing once. The CDR3 spans 13 residues. V lost 7 bases and J lost 3, with 13 bases in between. CDR1 and CDR2 (germline): MNHEY, SVGAGI. This sequence was found in a woman aged 45-60 years with acute or convalescent COVID-19. This chain connects TRBV6-5 to TRBJ2-7; D is ambiguous. Sequenced material: peripheral blood. The CDR3 coding sequence is TGTGCCAGCACCTTTGAGAGGCGCTACGAGCAGTACTTC. Its protein is CASTFERRYEQYF.